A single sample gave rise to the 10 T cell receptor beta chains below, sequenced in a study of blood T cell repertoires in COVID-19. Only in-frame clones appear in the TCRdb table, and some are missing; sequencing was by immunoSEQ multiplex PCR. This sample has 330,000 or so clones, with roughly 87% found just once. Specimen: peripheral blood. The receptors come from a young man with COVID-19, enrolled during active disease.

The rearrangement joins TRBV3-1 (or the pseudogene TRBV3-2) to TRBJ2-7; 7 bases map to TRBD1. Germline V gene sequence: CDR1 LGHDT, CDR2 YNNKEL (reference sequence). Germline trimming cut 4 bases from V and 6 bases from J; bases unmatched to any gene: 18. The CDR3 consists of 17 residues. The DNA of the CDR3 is TGTGCCAGCAGCCTAGACGAAAACAGGGGCCGCCTCACCGAGCAGTACTTC. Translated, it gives CASSLDENRGRLTEQYF.

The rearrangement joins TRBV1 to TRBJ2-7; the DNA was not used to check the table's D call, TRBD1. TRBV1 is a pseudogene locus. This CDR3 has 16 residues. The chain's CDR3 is CTSSQPTGQIRYEQYF. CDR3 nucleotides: TGCACCAGCAGCCAACCTACAGGCCAAATTCGCTACGAGCAGTACTTC.

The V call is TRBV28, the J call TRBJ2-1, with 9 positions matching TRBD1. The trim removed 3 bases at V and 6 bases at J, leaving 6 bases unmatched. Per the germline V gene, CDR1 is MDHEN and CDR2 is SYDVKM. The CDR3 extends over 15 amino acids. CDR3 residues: CASSLTGGLINEQFF. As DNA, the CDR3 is TGTGCCAGCAGTTTGACAGGGGGTCTAATCAATGAGCAGTTCTTC.

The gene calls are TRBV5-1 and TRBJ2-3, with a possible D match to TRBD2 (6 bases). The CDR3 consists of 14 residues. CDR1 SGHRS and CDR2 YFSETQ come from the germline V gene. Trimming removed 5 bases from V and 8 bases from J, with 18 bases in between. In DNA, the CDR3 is TGCGCCAGCAGTATTGGGACTGAGGGAGTTACGCAGTATTTT. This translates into CASSIGTEGVTQYF.

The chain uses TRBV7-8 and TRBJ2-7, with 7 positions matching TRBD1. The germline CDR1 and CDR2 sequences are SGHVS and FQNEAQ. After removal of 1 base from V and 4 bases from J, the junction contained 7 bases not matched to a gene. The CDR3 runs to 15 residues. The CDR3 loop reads CASSLVTGAGYEQYF. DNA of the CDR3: TGTGCCAGCAGCTTAGTAACAGGGGCAGGGTACGAGCAGTACTTC. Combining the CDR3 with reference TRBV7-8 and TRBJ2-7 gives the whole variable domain GAGVSQSPRYKVAKRGQDVALRCDPISGHVSLFWYQQALGQGPEFLTYFQNEAQLDKSGLPSDRFFAERPEGSVSTLKIQRTQQEDSAVYLCASSLVTGAGYEQYFGPGTRLTVT.

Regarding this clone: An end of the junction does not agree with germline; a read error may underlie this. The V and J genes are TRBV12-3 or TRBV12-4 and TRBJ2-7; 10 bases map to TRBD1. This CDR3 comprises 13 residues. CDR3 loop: CASSLAGTGVCHF. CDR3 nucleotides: TGTGCCAGCAGTCTGGCCGGGACAGGGGTTTGTCACTTC.

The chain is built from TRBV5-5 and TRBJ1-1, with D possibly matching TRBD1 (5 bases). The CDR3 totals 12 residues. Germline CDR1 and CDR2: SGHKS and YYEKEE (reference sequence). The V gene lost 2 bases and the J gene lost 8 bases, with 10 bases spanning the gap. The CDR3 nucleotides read TGTGCCAGCAGCTTCAGGGCCGGGGAAGCTTTCTTT. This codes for CASSFRAGEAFF.

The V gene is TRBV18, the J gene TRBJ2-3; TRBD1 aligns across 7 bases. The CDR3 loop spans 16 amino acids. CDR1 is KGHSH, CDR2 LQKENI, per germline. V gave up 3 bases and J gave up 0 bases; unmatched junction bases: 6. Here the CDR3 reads CASSPLRTGSTDTQYF. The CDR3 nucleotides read TGTGCCAGCTCACCCCTTCGGACAGGCAGCACAGATACGCAGTATTTT.

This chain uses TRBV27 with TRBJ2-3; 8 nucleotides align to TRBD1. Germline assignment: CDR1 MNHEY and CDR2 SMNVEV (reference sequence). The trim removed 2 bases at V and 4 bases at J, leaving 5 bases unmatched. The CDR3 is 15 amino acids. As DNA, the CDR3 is TGTGCCAGCAGTTTAAGGGACAGGAGCGCAGATACGCAGTATTTT. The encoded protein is CASSLRDRSADTQYF.

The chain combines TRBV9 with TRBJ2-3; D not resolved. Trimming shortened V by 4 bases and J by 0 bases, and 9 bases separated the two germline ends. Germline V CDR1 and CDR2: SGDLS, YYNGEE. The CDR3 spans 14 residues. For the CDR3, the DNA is TGTGCCAGCAGCCTAGTTCCTAGCACAGATACGCAGTATTTT. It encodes CASSLVPSTDTQYF. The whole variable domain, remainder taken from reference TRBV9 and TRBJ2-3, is DSGVTQTPKHLITATGQRVTLRCSPRSGDLSVYWYQQSLDQGLQFLIQYYNGEERAKGNILERFSAQQFPDLHSELNLSSLELGDSALYFCASSLVPSTDTQYFGPGTRLTVL.